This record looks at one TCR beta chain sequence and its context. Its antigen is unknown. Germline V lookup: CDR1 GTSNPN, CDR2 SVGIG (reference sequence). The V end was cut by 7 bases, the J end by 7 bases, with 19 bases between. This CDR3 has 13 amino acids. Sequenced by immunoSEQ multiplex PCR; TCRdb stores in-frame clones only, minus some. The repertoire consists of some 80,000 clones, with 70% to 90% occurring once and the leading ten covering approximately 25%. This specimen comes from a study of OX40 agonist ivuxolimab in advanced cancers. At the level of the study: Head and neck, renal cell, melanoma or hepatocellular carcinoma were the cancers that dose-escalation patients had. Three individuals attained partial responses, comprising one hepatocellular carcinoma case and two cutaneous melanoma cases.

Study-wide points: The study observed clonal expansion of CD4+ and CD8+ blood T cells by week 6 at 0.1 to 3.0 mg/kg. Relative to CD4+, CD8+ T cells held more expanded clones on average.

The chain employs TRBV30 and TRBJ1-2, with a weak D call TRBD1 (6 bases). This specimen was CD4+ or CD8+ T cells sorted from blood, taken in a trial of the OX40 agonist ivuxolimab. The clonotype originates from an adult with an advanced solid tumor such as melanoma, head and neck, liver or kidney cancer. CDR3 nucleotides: TGTGCCTCTAACTCGGGGGCGTCGGGTGGCTACACCTTC. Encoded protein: CASNSGASGGYTF.